This T cell receptor beta chain was observed in a study of T cells in Graves' hyperthyroidism and ophthalmopathy. General observations from the study: Ophthalmopathy stood apart from stable hyperthyroidism in a 13 V-J model.

Authors of the study amplified TCR beta CDR3 regions from RNA transcripts. In the first-round RT-PCR of the TCR CDR3, the HTBI primer set was used. TCRdb processed the multiplex PCR reads anew with MiXCR; each CDR3 protein has one entry. The data hold 600,000 to 650,000 distinct CDR3 sequences, with 15% to 20% observed a single time. CDR1 KGHDR and CDR2 SFDVKD come from the germline V gene. V lost 10 bases, J lost 2 bases, and 7 bases stayed unmatched. The CDR3 runs to 14 residues. Graves' hyperthyroidism without ophthalmopathy progression within 18 months was termed stable. About this clonotype: Its target is not known.

The sequence was obtained from a woman aged 25-40 years with Graves' hyperthyroidism. Sequencing used blood. V and J are TRBV24-1 and TRBJ2-1, with 7 bases fitting TRBD2. The CDR3 loop reads CATRGSPTYNEQFF. As DNA, the CDR3 is TGTGCCACTCGCGGGAGTCCCACCTACAATGAGCAGTTCTTC.